The sequence of this T cell receptor (beta chain) was determined in a study of a mutant IDH1 vaccine in newly diagnosed glioma. Study details: Treated patients comprised approximately 62% males and around 38% females, mean age roughly 43 years. Patients previously underwent radiotherapy, temozolomide, or both, and most underwent both. Study-wide points: Researchers report vaccine-induced immune responses in approximately 94% of patients.

Time point reported: baseline, week 1 (first vaccination visit). Treatment meaning: pre-vaccination baseline after standard-of-care therapy. The donor cohort comprised cases of new WHO grade 3 or 4 IDH1-mutant, ATRX-lost astrocytoma. Profiling relied on immunoSEQ multiplex PCR, and the TCRdb table lists in-frame clones only, not all of them. The table has about 36,000 clones, 80% to 95% seen once. A remark on this clone: The antigen remains unidentified.

This CDR3 spans 10 amino acids. V shed 7 bases and J shed 0 bases, with 1 base lying between them. CDR1 and CDR2 from the germline V gene are MNHNY and SVGAGI (reference sequence). This receptor was obtained from a man between 18 and 35 years old with glioma. Sequencing was performed on PBMCs, taken from a glioma patient treated with radiotherapy, temozolomide or both. The rearrangement links TRBV6-6 to TRBJ2-7; D gene ambiguous. In DNA form, the CDR3 reads TGTGCCAGCATCTCCTACGAGCAGTACTTC. Translation gives CASISYEQYF.